The 21 T cell receptor beta chains given below trace back to one sample, sequenced in a study of shared clonotypes between healthy human individuals. Assay: immunoSEQ multiplex PCR; the TCRdb copy retains only in-frame clones and omits some. The sample shows about 2.4 million clones, around 90% of them seen only once. Input material: naive CD4+ T cells sorted from blood. The subset was: CD45RA+ positively selected. The receptors shown here come from a man aged 18 to 30 in good health.

The V and J genes are TRBV28 and TRBJ1-1; D possibly corresponds to TRBD1 (6 bases). The CDR3 covers 12 residues. CDR1 MDHEN and CDR2 SYDVKM come from the germline V gene. Deletions cut 6 bases from V and 11 bases from J, with 16 bases between. CDR3 residues: CASRGTPPVAFF. The CDR3 nucleotides read TGTGCCAGCAGGGGGACACCGCCAGTGGCTTTCTTT.

The J gene is TRBJ2-2, the V gene TRBV9; possible D gene TRBD2, 5 bases. CDR1 is SGDLS and CDR2 is YYNGEE in the germline V gene. The V end was cut by 4 bases, the J end by 1 base, with 11 bases between. CDR3 size: 15 residues. The CDR3 loop is CASSLDGLNTGELFF. Here the CDR3 DNA reads TGTGCCAGCAGCTTGGACGGACTGAACACCGGGGAGCTGTTTTTT.

CDR3: CASSQGNEQYF. The CDR3 DNA follows: TGTGCCAGCAGCCAAGGGAACGAGCAGTACTTC. The chain joins TRBV14 to TRBJ2-5, with D unresolved. The J call is doubtful: the DNA matches TRBJ2-7 better. Germline V gives CDR1 SGHDN, CDR2 FVKESK. This CDR3 has 11 residues.

On this clone: The sample contains more than one DNA sequence encoding this CDR3. The chain uses TRBV2 and TRBJ1-1; tentatively, D is TRBD1 (5 bases). Germline V gene data show CDR1 as SNHLY and CDR2 as FYNNEI. Trimming removed 4 bases at V and 1 base at J, with 7 bases between. The CDR3 length is 13 residues. This CDR3 is CASSVRGNTEAFF. The CDR3 DNA follows: TGTGCCAGCAGTGTTAGGGGGAACACTGAAGCTTTCTTT.

V is TRBV7-2 and J is TRBJ1-3; 10 bases align to TRBD1. The CDR3 consists of 14 residues. Germline lookup yields CDR1 SGHTA and CDR2 FQGNSA. The J segment lost 6 bases and the V segment lost 6 bases, leaving 5 bases of the junction unmatched. CDR3 protein: CASRGDRGKNTIYF. In DNA form, the CDR3 reads TGTGCCAGCAGGGGGGACAGGGGTAAAAACACCATATATTTT.

The chain has TRBV6-1 and TRBJ1-5; a weak D match, TRBD1 (5 bases). The length of the CDR3 is 14 residues. V was shortened by 6 bases and J by 4 bases, with 13 bases between the two germline ends. Germline V gives CDR1 MNHNS, CDR2 SASEGT. Here the CDR3 DNA reads TGTGCCAGCAGAACCGGACAACAAAATCAGCCCCAGCATTTT. It codes for CASRTGQQNQPQHF.

The chain carries TRBV2 and TRBJ2-3; 8 nucleotides align to TRBD2. The CDR3 consists of 17 residues. The germline gives CDR1 SNHLY, CDR2 FYNNEI. Unmatched junction bases numbered 11, after V lost 1 base and J lost 5 bases. The DNA for the CDR3 is TGTGCCAGCAGTGAAGGTTCAAGGACTAGCTTGGGAGATACGCAGTATTTT. It codes for CASSEGSRTSLGDTQYF.

Here the CDR3 DNA reads TGCGCCAGCAGCTTGCGGGACAGGGGGCGTCCGGTTGAAGCTTTCTTT. Its protein is CASSLRDRGRPVEAFF. This sequence joins TRBV5-1 and TRBJ1-1; 12 positions agree with TRBD1. Germline lookup yields CDR1 SGHRS and CDR2 YFSETQ. Trimming cost V 1 base and J 7 bases; bases outside gene matches: 8. CDR3 length: 16 amino acids.

Concerning this clone itself: Its ends do not fully match the called genes, so a read error is possible. The chain links TRBV6-1 to TRBJ2-1, with D possibly being TRBD1 (5 bases). Germline V lookup: CDR1 MNHNS, CDR2 SASEGT. The CDR3 spans 15 residues. The CDR3 sequence: CAISEQDGRNNEQFF. In DNA form, the CDR3 reads TGTGCCATCAGTGAACAGGATGGCAGAAACAATGAGCAGTTCTTC.

The chain has TRBV30 and TRBJ1-4; no firm D call. The CDR3 runs 13 residues. Deletions cut 2 bases from V and 8 bases from J, with 12 bases between. Per the germline V gene, CDR1 is GTSNPN and CDR2 is SVGIG (reference sequence). CDR3 sequence (DNA): TGTGCCTGGAGTTGGACCCGACGGGAAAAACTGTTTTTT. This sequence encodes CAWSWTRREKLFF.

The chain links TRBV21-1 to TRBJ1-6. TRBV21-1 is a listed pseudogene. This CDR3 contains 15 residues. DNA for the CDR3: TGTGCCAGCAGCAAAGATGGAGGGGAAAATTCACCCCTCCACTTT. It codes for CASSKDGGENSPLHF.

The rearrangement links TRBV7-8 to TRBJ2-3; 8 bases align to TRBD2. The V gene end was trimmed by 4 bases and the J gene end by 0 bases; junction bases not matched to a gene: 3. Per the germline V gene, CDR1 is SGHVS and CDR2 is FQNEAQ. The CDR3 loop spans 15 amino acids. CDR3 coding DNA: TGTGCCAGCAGCTCTCCGGGGGGGAGCACAGATACGCAGTATTTT. Protein: CASSSPGGSTDTQYF.

In the case of this clone: This sample includes further DNA sequences coding for the same CDR3. Written as DNA, the CDR3 is TGTGCCAGCAGTGGACAGGGGGGCGAGCAGTACTTC. It translates to CASSGQGGEQYF. V is TRBV2 and J is TRBJ2-7; TRBD1 agrees at 9 bases. CDR3 length: 12 residues. Germline-derived CDR1 and CDR2 are SNHLY and FYNNEI. Trimming at V came to 4 bases and at J to 6 bases, leaving 1 base not matched to a gene.

V usage is TRBV7-2 and J usage is TRBJ1-1; weak D call: TRBD1 (5 bases). Trimming stripped 5 bases from V and 7 bases from J, with 17 bases between. The CDR3 extends over 14 amino acids. The germline CDR1 and CDR2 sequences are SGHTA and FQGNSA. The CDR3 spells CASSPSGGSGEAFF. The CDR3 DNA sequence: TGTGCCAGCAGCCCGAGCGGGGGTTCGGGTGAAGCTTTCTTT.

Note on this clone: The sample has other DNA sequences that encode this CDR3 too. The chain combines TRBV9 with TRBJ2-3; 7 bases match TRBD1. Germline trimming cut 0 bases from V and 0 bases from J; bases unmatched to any gene: 4. Germline V gene lookup returns CDR1 SGDLS and CDR2 YYNGEE. This CDR3 has 16 amino acids. CDR3 sequence reads: CASSVGGGTSTDTQYF. DNA for the CDR3: TGTGCCAGCAGCGTAGGAGGGGGCACTAGCACAGATACGCAGTATTTT. The full variable domain, rest sourced from reference TRBV9 and TRBJ2-3, is DSGVTQTPKHLITATGQRVTLRCSPRSGDLSVYWYQQSLDQGLQFLIQYYNGEERAKGNILERFSAQQFPDLHSELNLSSLELGDSALYFCASSVGGGTSTDTQYFGPGTRLTVL.

The rearrangement joins TRBV7-8 to TRBJ1-5, with 7 bases that match TRBD1. CDR1 is SGHVS, CDR2 FQNEAQ, per germline. The ends lost 5 bases at V and 2 bases at J; junction bases unmatched: 3. This CDR3 is 14 amino acids long. CDR3 sequence: CASSQDRGNQPQHF. CDR3 DNA sequence: TGTGCCAGCAGCCAAGACAGGGGCAATCAGCCCCAGCATTTT. The full variable domain, with the rest looked up from reference TRBV7-8 and TRBJ1-5, is GAGVSQSPRYKVAKRGQDVALRCDPISGHVSLFWYQQALGQGPEFLTYFQNEAQLDKSGLPSDRFFAERPEGSVSTLKIQRTQQEDSAVYLCASSQDRGNQPQHFGDGTRLSIL.

Remarks on this clone: Within the sample, other DNA sequences also encode this same CDR3. The chain carries TRBV2 and TRBJ1-5, with D maybe TRBD1 (5 bases). Germline CDR1 SNHLY, CDR2 FYNNEI. Trimming left V 4 bases short and J 6 bases short, with 13 bases between. CDR3 size: 14 residues. CDR3 in DNA: TGTGCCAGCAGTGGCGGGCAGGGAGGTCAGCCCCAGCATTTT. It is translated as CASSGGQGGQPQHF.

This chain links TRBV11-2 with TRBJ2-7; no clear D. Between the trimmed V and J ends, which lost 2 bases and 4 bases, there was a span of 12 bases. Looked up from germline, CDR1 is SGHAT and CDR2 is FQNNGV. The CDR3 is made up of 14 amino acids. This CDR3 is CASSLQRQSYEQYF. CDR3 nucleotides: TGTGCCAGCAGCTTACAACGGCAGTCTTACGAGCAGTACTTC.

The chain links TRBV5-1 to TRBJ2-1; a weak D match, TRBD1 (5 bases). This CDR3 has 16 residues. Germline loops: CDR1 SGHRS, CDR2 YFSETQ. Between the trimmed V and J ends, which lost 4 bases and 2 bases, there was a span of 16 bases. Written as DNA, the CDR3 is TGCGCCAGCAGCCCCGTTGGGGCGGAGCCCTACAATGAGCAGTTCTTC. Encoded protein: CASSPVGAEPYNEQFF.

The chain has TRBV5-1 and TRBJ2-7; possibly TRBD1 for D (5 bases). Trimming took off 5 bases at V and 1 base at J, with 19 bases between the two ends. CDR3 length: 16 residues. Germline lookup yields CDR1 SGHRS and CDR2 YFSETQ. CDR3 DNA: TGCGCCAGCAGTTCCTCCTACAGGATGGGGTCCTACGAGCAGTACTTC. Its translation is CASSSSYRMGSYEQYF. The full variable domain, completed using reference TRBV5-1 and TRBJ2-7, is KAGVTQTPRYLIKTRGQQVTLSCSPISGHRSVSWYQQTPGQGLQFLFEYFSETQRNKGNFPGRFSGRQFSNSRSEMNVSTLELGDSALYLCASSSSYRMGSYEQYFGPGTRLTVT.

This rearrangement joins TRBV6-6 to TRBJ2-2, with 7 bases lining up with TRBD1. CDR1 is MNHNY, CDR2 SVGAGI, per germline (reference sequence). The CDR3 consists of 14 residues. V was pared by 10 bases and J by 2 bases, with 7 bases of the junction left unmatched. CDR3 in DNA: TGTGCCACCTTACGGGACAGAAACACCGGGGAGCTGTTTTTT. It translates to CATLRDRNTGELFF.